This TCR beta chain came from a study of T cells in Graves' hyperthyroidism and ophthalmopathy (dated by TCRdb to between 2018 and 2020). A note on the overall study: Peripheral blood samples were taken at the time of initial diagnosis, prior to any treatment. The paper describes TCR Vbeta CDR3 sequencing of about 140 peripheral blood samples, made up of roughly 45 ophthalmopathy patients, 70 to 75 hyperthyroidism patients and some 17 progressor patients. Following sampling, methimazole starting at 30 mg daily was given to hyperthyroidism patients, and high-dose intravenous methylprednisolone was given to ophthalmopathy patients. A discovery cohort of around 100 patients, 43 with Graves' ophthalmopathy and about 60 with stable Graves' hyperthyroidism, was used to find distinguishing TCR V-J signatures. Prospective prediction of ophthalmopathy was tested in an independent validation cohort consisting of under 20 hyperthyroidism patients and around 16 patients who later progressed to ophthalmopathy. The roughly 100 discovery patients were divided at random into training and test sets in a 7:3 ratio. The study also compared thyroid tissue and blood T-cell repertoires from about 6 Graves' hyperthyroidism patients. The investigation overall reported the following: Sample size was not statistically predetermined, and investigators were not blinded to group allocation. In validation, the model predicted progression to ophthalmopathy with about 71% sensitivity and 72% to 85% specificity, a median of approximately 6.5 months before onset. A 13 V-J signature model separated ophthalmopathy from stable hyperthyroidism, with roughly 88% sensitivity and 81.08% specificity in cross-validation and 80%/75% in testing. Blood samples also contained most of the expanded thyroid clonotypes (frequency above 0.001), which suggests that blood repertoires may reflect thyroid immune responses.

The sample holds a few counts of this clonotype. The antigen it recognizes is unknown. Per-base quality was not reported, and no clone a single base away is much larger than it. V is clipped by 0 bases and J by 12 bases, and the sequence between their germline boundaries is 25 bases long. The CDR3, from cysteine to phenylalanine, totals 17 residues. This entry keeps only the CDR3 DNA: 51 bases, framed from base 1. The germline V gene supplies CDR1 SGDLS and CDR2 YYNGEE. The TCR beta CDR3 regions were amplified from the RNA transcripts. The first round of RT-PCR for the TCR CDR3 was performed with the HTBI primer set and the Qiagen OneStep RT-PCR kit. Libraries were constructed in a second round of multiplex PCR, after which size selection and purification were carried out. Paired-end sequencing of the libraries was performed with 100 bp reads on an Illumina HiSeq2000. The study's processing was this. SOAPnuke was used to process the raw data, throwing out any read that contained adapters or uncalled bases, had a mean Phred below 15, or lacked an exact constant-primer or identifier match. High-quality paired reads were merged using COPE v1.2.5, and each unique nucleotide sequence was defined as a clonotype. MiTCR v1.1 was used to align the clonotypes against IMGT TRBV, TRBD and TRBJ reference segments. The analysis included only V-J combinations with a frequency above 0.0001, which together covered 99% to 99.2% of the repertoires. The TCS score was defined as the ratio of F50 (clonal expansion) to E x V (chaos), calculated using BLOSUM62-based TCRdist between CDR3 peptides within each V-J. Welch's t-statistics and random forest reduced roughly 530 V-J features to 13, which were used in a naive Bayes classifier (R e1071). TCRdb applied fastp at Q25 and MiXCR to the public reads, then kept only in-frame beta chains. Each record represents a unique CDR3 protein, reported with the most common genes and DNA among its rows. The V and J calls come from TCRdb's annotation, not from the publication. The sample has fewer than 350,000 distinct CDR3 sequences on record, around 23% of them singletons. The ten largest clonotypes hold about 50% of the sample.

Stable Graves' hyperthyroidism was defined as no progression to ophthalmopathy during 18 months of follow-up. Hyperthyroidism patients were newly diagnosed, with disease duration under 2 months, and aged 18 to 65 years. Patients with uncontrolled infections, other autoimmune diseases, pregnancy or lactation were excluded. Diagnoses were established on the basis of clinical symptoms, serum thyroxine and TRAb, thyroid ultrasound, and orbital computed tomography. PBMCs were isolated from approximately 10 ml of fresh peripheral blood by Ficoll-Paque density gradient centrifugation. Trizol reagent was used to extract total RNA, and RNA quality was then checked on an Agilent 2100 Bioanalyzer.

This TCR was sampled from a woman aged 45-65 years with Graves' hyperthyroidism. Sequencing was performed on blood. This chain is built from TRBV9 and TRBJ2-1, and the D gene may be TRBD2, 7 bases matching. The CDR3 reads CASSVGTSRLNQQGQFF. At the DNA level, the sequence is TGTGCCAGCAGCGTAGGGACTAGTCGGCTCAACCAACAGGGGCAGTTCTTC.